The T cell receptor (beta chain) under discussion was sequenced for a study of blood T cells in healthy people across ages (dated by TCRdb to about 2015). About the investigation overall: In model experiments, template switching captured roughly one uniquely barcoded TCR beta cDNA molecule for every two T cells. Age-related changes in TCR beta repertoire diversity were measured in the study by deep sequencing normalized with unique cDNA molecular identifiers. Donors were grouped into four age groups: young (average approximately 15 years), middle-aged (less than 40), aged (around 66) and long-lived (around 80). Donors of different ages were randomly distributed across sequencing lanes to avoid experimental bias. Two additional independent replicas of 1 million unique cDNA reads from the same blood draw were analyzed for two donors (one aged 18 to 30 and one aged 80 or older).

The sample holds many counts of this clonotype. There is no known antigen for this receptor. Base qualities are missing; no much larger clone stands one base away. General findings and caveats noted by the study authors: As age increased, observed TCR beta diversity per million T cells dropped in a roughly linear way, and a significant reduction was already evident by age 40. Bulk unsorted PBMC profiling prevented conclusive comparison of naive and antigen-experienced compartments. The CMV infection status of donors was not known, potentially confounding age-related changes in expanded clonotypes. Estimates of total diversity based on one million sequenced T cells were considered lower bounds and underestimates. The percentage of naive T cells measured by flow cytometry correlated strongly with observed TCR beta diversity. The long-lived group showed more naive CD4+ T cells, fewer expanded clones and increased TCR diversity than the aged group, suggesting age selection.

The germline V gene sets CDR1 to SGHTA and CDR2 to FQGNSA. V gives up 3 bases and J gives up 0 bases, and the segment between their germline ends measures 8 bases. Spanning cysteine to phenylalanine, the CDR3 consists of 14 amino acids. Only the CDR3 DNA is retained, 42 bases long and in frame from the first base. Library preparation used 5' RACE. Sequencing used an Illumina HiSeq 2500. The second PCR ran for about 6 to 12 cycles and used a J-beta primer mix along with a sample-barcoded 5' primer. A unique molecular identifier was introduced onto each TCR beta cDNA molecule by a template-switch 5' adaptor carrying 12 random nucleotides. Each sample yielded at least 2.5 million CDR3-containing paired-end reads. First-strand cDNA was synthesized from all RNA with the Mint cDNA synthesis kit, primed by a TRBC-specific oligonucleotide. After uracil-DNA glycosylase treatment, a first 18-cycle PCR used universal primers M1SS and BC2_uni_R on all cDNA. The authors processed their data as follows. For normalization, 1 million high-quality reads, each with a distinct molecular identifier, were randomly selected from each sample. Reads with shared molecular identifiers were discarded instead of being binned into consensus sequences. MiTCR, run with a Q25 quality threshold and the strictest error-elimination algorithm, handled CDR3 identification, clonotype clustering and error correction. A nonparametric unseen species model using Euler transformation provided a lower-bound estimate of total TCR beta diversity. TCRdb trimmed the raw reads at Q25, called clones with MiXCR and kept productive beta chains. Each CDR3 protein gets just one entry, which takes the most common genes and DNA from the rows behind it. These V and J calls rely on TCRdb rather than the paper's analysis. This sample comprises around 280,000 distinct CDR3 sequences, around 29% of them detected only once. Approximately 28% of the sample is held by the ten biggest clonotypes.

The 39 donors, aged about 6 to 95 years, were systemically healthy Caucasian individuals from Russia. Each donor gave about 9.7 milliliters of peripheral blood, drawn into EDTA-treated Vacutainer tubes. Ficoll-Paque density-gradient centrifugation was used to isolate PBMCs, with at least 7 million obtained per sample. Total RNA, at least 5 micrograms per sample, was extracted from PBMCs with Trizol reagent. The percentages of naive CD45RAhigh/CD27high T cells were determined by flow cytometry on a PBMC aliquot from every donor. This chain is built from TRBV7-2 and TRBJ1-1; the D gene assignment is ambiguous. The source of this sequence is a woman in her seventies in good health. The sample was blood. The CDR3: CASSLQLVNTEAFF. The DNA sequence is as follows: TGTGCCAGCAGCTTGCAACTCGTGAACACTGAAGCTTTCTTT.